This TCR beta chain was observed in a study of T-cell reconstitution after alpha-beta-depleted transplantation in children. Study outcomes and limitations: T-cell numbers and diversity one year post-transplant derived largely from freshly generated T cells. Reported findings indicate that, about two months after transplant, alpha-beta T cells came from several hundred expanded clones, which were derived from non-depleted graft cells.

The CDR3 consists of 13 residues. Germline V CDR1 and CDR2: SGHVS, FNYEAQ. V was pared by 5 bases and J by 5 bases, with 4 bases of the junction left unmatched. Molecular barcoding with unique molecular identifiers was used for the TCRbeta library. Each CDR3 protein is one row after TCRdb ran MiXCR on the PCR reads. The table includes fewer than 550,000 distinct CDR3 sequences, around 15% detected once. This clonotype was recorded at least ten times. Its antigen remains unknown. The chain joins TRBV7-6 to TRBJ1-1; 8 bases map to TRBD1. The TCR was taken from a boy less than two years old who had a stem cell transplant for Wiskott-Aldrich syndrome, so the T cells may come from the graft donor. This specimen consisted of PBMCs, mostly from graft donor cells, obtained 360 days after TCRalphabeta/CD19-depleted stem cell transplant. CDR3: CASSTRTGTEAFF. Here the CDR3 DNA reads TGTGCCAGCAGCACTCGGACAGGGACTGAAGCTTTCTTT.